The 26 T cell receptor beta chains in this list originate from one sample, sequenced in a study of T-cell reconstitution after alpha-beta-depleted transplantation in children. Library preparation (for TCRbeta) was performed with unique molecular identifiers. TCRdb fed the PCR reads into MiXCR, producing one record per CDR3 protein. The sample has fewer than 400,000 distinct CDR3 sequences; around 25% are singletons. This specimen was PBMCs, mostly from graft donor cells, taken 180 days after TCRalphabeta/CD19-depleted stem cell transplant. Source of these receptors: a male patient younger than 18 who had a stem cell transplant for acute lymphoblastic leukemia, so the T cells may come from the graft donor.

The chain links TRBV27 to TRBJ2-7; D is perhaps TRBD1 or TRBD2 (5 bases each). The V end lost 1 base, the J end lost 2 bases, and 18 bases lay between the germline ends. CDR1 MNHEY and CDR2 SMNVEV come from the germline V gene (reference sequence). The CDR3 extends over 17 amino acids. CDR3 residues: CASSLFSGRPSPYEQYF. The CDR3 nucleotides read TGTGCCAGCAGTTTATTCTCGGGGCGTCCATCCCCCTACGAGCAGTACTTC.

The V and J genes are TRBV5-6 and TRBJ1-1; D is unresolved. CDR1 and CDR2 from the germline V gene are SGHDT and YYEEEE. V was pared by 3 bases and J by 4 bases, with 16 bases between. The CDR3 runs 15 residues. The CDR3 nucleotides are TGTGCCAGCAGCTCGATGGAAGATAAGGTCACTGAAGCTTTCTTT. Protein product: CASSSMEDKVTEAFF.

The count of this clonotype is one. The chain has TRBV20-1 and TRBJ2-7; TRBD2 matches at 8 bases. The germline gives CDR1 DFQATT, CDR2 SNEGSKA (reference sequence). This CDR3 spans 16 amino acids. J lost 7 bases, V lost 0 bases, and 14 bases had no gene match. The CDR3 region is CSARDGGGAGEREQYF. CDR3 coding DNA: TGCAGTGCTAGAGATGGGGGAGGAGCGGGAGAAAGGGAGCAGTACTTC.

In regard to this clonotype: The junction does not match germline at one end; this may be a read error. The J gene is TRBJ2-7, the V gene TRBV12-3 or TRBV12-4, with D unresolved. CDR3 length equals 8 residues. CDR3 in DNA: TGCCCCACTCACGAGCAGTACTTC. This codes for CPTHEQYF.

The rearrangement joins TRBV20-1 to TRBJ1-1; the D is unclear. Between the trimmed V and J ends, which lost 0 bases and 5 bases, there was a span of 13 bases. The CDR3 loop spans 14 amino acids. Germline assignment: CDR1 DFQATT and CDR2 SNEGSKA (reference sequence). CDR3 sequence reads: CSARDLLPVTEAFF. Here the CDR3 DNA reads TGCAGTGCTAGAGATCTACTACCGGTTACTGAAGCTTTCTTT.

There are a few counts of this clonotype. This rearrangement joins TRBV25-1 to TRBJ2-7; D unresolved. Germline-derived CDR1 and CDR2 are MGHDK and SYGVNS. CDR3 length equals 14 residues. Trimming stripped 5 bases from V and 2 bases from J, with 13 bases between. This chain's CDR3 is CASSQARLTYEQYF. The CDR3 bases are TGTGCCAGCAGTCAGGCCCGTTTAACCTACGAGCAGTACTTC.

The chain links TRBV20-1 to TRBJ1-6; 8 positions agree with TRBD1. The CDR3 spans 18 residues. V was pared by 2 bases and J by 1 base, with 10 bases of the junction left unmatched. The germline V gene encodes CDR1 DFQATT and CDR2 SNEGSKA (reference sequence). Here the CDR3 DNA reads TGCAGTGCTAGAATTCCAGGGGGCGGAGGGTCCTATAATTCACCCCTCCACTTT. Its translation is CSARIPGGGGSYNSPLHF.

This clonotype has more than one count but fewer than ten. The V and J genes are TRBV9 and TRBJ2-3; no reliable D call. V dropped 0 bases and J dropped 1 base, with 6 bases sitting between them. Germline V lookup: CDR1 SGDLS, CDR2 YYNGEE. This CDR3 comprises 14 residues. CDR3: CASSVARGTDTQYF. CDR3 bases: TGTGCCAGCAGCGTAGCTAGGGGCACAGATACGCAGTATTTT.

The rearrangement uses TRBV7-3 and TRBJ2-5, with D possibly TRBD2 on 5 matching bases. The ends were cut back, 0 bases at V and 7 bases at J, with 9 bases in the middle. The CDR3 has 13 residues. CDR1 and CDR2 from the germline V gene are SGHTA and FQGTGA. The CDR3 region has the DNA TGTGCCAGCAGCTTAACGGCCAGCGGGACCCAGTACTTC. This codes for CASSLTASGTQYF.

The CDR3 sequence: CASSKGLLDRDITDTQYF. The CDR3 region has the DNA TGTGCCAGCAGCAAAGGTCTTTTGGACAGGGACATCACAGATACGCAGTATTTT. J is TRBJ2-3 and V is TRBV21-1; the table gives TRBD1 as D, unverified against the DNA. TRBV21-1 is given as a pseudogene. CDR3 length: 18 amino acids.

Turning to this clonotype: One end of the junction varies from germline; a read error may be responsible. The V call is TRBV12-3 or TRBV12-4, the J call TRBJ2-2; TRBD2 agrees at 10 bases. This CDR3 contains 18 residues. DNA of the CDR3: TGTGCCTGCAGTTTAGCGGGAGGACCCTACCGGGACACCGGGGAGCTGTTTTTT. Translated, it gives CACSLAGGPYRDTGELFF.

This clonotype occurred many times. The chain couples TRBV3-1 to TRBJ1-5; D uncertain. Germline V lookup: CDR1 LGHDT, CDR2 YNNKEL (reference sequence). V lost 4 bases, J lost 4 bases, and 14 bases lay in between. The CDR3 spans 15 residues. CDR3 protein: CASSPGSKVNQPQHF. As DNA, the CDR3 is TGTGCCAGCAGCCCAGGATCGAAGGTTAATCAGCCCCAGCATTTT.

This clonotype was detected only a few times. V and J are TRBV5-5 and TRBJ2-1; possibly TRBD2 for D (5 bases). Germline V gene sequence: CDR1 SGHKS, CDR2 YYEKEE (reference sequence). Trimming removed 1 base from V and 0 bases from J, with 17 bases in between. CDR3 length: 18 amino acids. The CDR3 sequence is CASSLQLRPGSSYNEQFF. The DNA of the CDR3 is TGTGCCAGCAGCTTGCAGCTCCGGCCGGGAAGCTCCTACAATGAGCAGTTCTTC.

V usage is TRBV6-1 and J usage is TRBJ2-5; unclear D gene. V shed 0 bases and J shed 0 bases, with 5 bases lying between them. Germline-derived CDR1 and CDR2 are MNHNS and SASEGT. The CDR3 extends over 14 amino acids. CDR3 loop: CASSEAGYQETQYF. CDR3 nucleotide sequence: TGTGCCAGCAGTGAAGCAGGGTACCAAGAGACCCAGTACTTC.

The chain couples TRBV29-1 to TRBJ2-7; no firm D call. Looked up from germline, CDR1 is SQVTM and CDR2 is ANQGSEA. This CDR3 is built from 11 residues. The V end lost 7 bases, the J end lost 4 bases, and 11 bases lay between the germline ends. This chain's CDR3 is CSARKAYEQYF. The CDR3 DNA sequence: TGCAGCGCCAGGAAGGCTTACGAGCAGTACTTC.

This clonotype was counted only a few times. V gene TRBV7-3 combines with J gene TRBJ1-2, with D unresolved. V was cut by 5 bases and J by 4 bases, with 14 bases left in between. In germline, CDR1 is SGHTA, CDR2 FQGTGA. This CDR3 spans 14 amino acids. The CDR3: CASSVGRESYGYTF. The CDR3 coding sequence is TGTGCCAGCAGCGTAGGACGGGAGAGCTATGGCTACACCTTC.

The chain uses TRBV28 and TRBJ1-5; D gene uncertain. Trimming took 2 bases from V and 0 from J, leaving 11 bases between them. Germline CDR1 is MDHEN and CDR2 is SYDVKM. CDR3 length: 16 residues. CDR3 region: CASSLGWAYSNQPQHF. CDR3 nucleotide sequence: TGTGCCAGCAGTTTAGGTTGGGCCTATAGCAATCAGCCCCAGCATTTT.

The sample holds a few counts of this clonotype. The gene calls are TRBV4-1 and TRBJ1-2, with a weak D call TRBD1 (5 bases). The germline V gene encodes CDR1 MGHRA and CDR2 YSYEKL. Trimming removed 6 bases at V and 8 bases at J, with 22 bases between. The CDR3 totals 15 residues. CDR3 coding DNA: TGCGCCAGCAGGGGCCGGGGGGAGTTAGTCAGCGGCTACACCTTC. Translation gives CASRGRGELVSGYTF.

This clonotype was observed a few times. The chain employs TRBV5-1 and TRBJ2-6; tentative D call: TRBD1 (5 bases). The germline V gene encodes CDR1 SGHRS and CDR2 YFSETQ. CDR3 length equals 14 residues. Deletions cut 0 bases from V and 4 bases from J, with 5 bases between. The CDR3 DNA reads TGCGCCAGCAGCTTGGACAGGGGGGCCAACGTCCTGACTTTC. This gives the protein CASSLDRGANVLTF.

This clonotype came up a few times. The chain carries TRBV27 and TRBJ2-7; D is tentatively TRBD1 or TRBD2 (6 bases each). The V gene lost 0 bases and the J gene lost 6 bases, with 18 bases spanning the gap. CDR1 is MNHEY, CDR2 SMNVEV, per germline (reference sequence). The CDR3 sequence is 16 residues long. CDR3 sequence: CASSLSVSGGGSEQYF. The CDR3 DNA sequence: TGTGCCAGCAGTTTATCGGTTAGCGGAGGGGGGAGCGAGCAGTACTTC.

This clonotype turned up a few times. This chain uses TRBV21-1 with TRBJ2-1. TRBV21-1 is a known pseudogene. The CDR3 consists of 15 residues. The CDR3 is CASSSGVWGYNEQFF. CDR3 in DNA: TGTGCCAGCAGCTCCGGCGTTTGGGGATACAATGAGCAGTTCTTC.

The rearrangement joins TRBV5-1 to TRBJ2-3; TRBD2 matches 11 bases. Looked up from germline, CDR1 is SGHRS and CDR2 is YFSETQ. The CDR3 is 16 residues long. Losses at the gene ends were 0 bases for V and 5 bases for J; bases not matched to a gene: 5. Written as DNA, the CDR3 is TGCGCCAGCAGCTTGGGACGGACTAGCGGGTTAGATACGCAGTATTTT. It encodes CASSLGRTSGLDTQYF. The full variable domain, its missing parts supplied by reference TRBV5-1 and TRBJ2-3, is KAGVTQTPRYLIKTRGQQVTLSCSPISGHRSVSWYQQTPGQGLQFLFEYFSETQRNKGNFPGRFSGRQFSNSRSEMNVSTLELGDSALYLCASSLGRTSGLDTQYFGPGTRLTVL.

The CDR3 protein is CASSQEWTGPNYGYTF. In DNA form, the CDR3 reads TGCGCCAGCAGCCAAGAATGGACAGGCCCCAACTATGGCTACACCTTC. The chain links TRBV4-1 to TRBJ1-2; 7 bases fit TRBD1. The CDR3 extends over 16 amino acids. V trimming: 0 bases; J trimming: 2 bases; junction bases outside the gene matches: 6. The germline CDR1 and CDR2 sequences are MGHRA and YSYEKL.

This clonotype has a handful of counts. V gene TRBV5-1 combines with J gene TRBJ2-1, with 8 nucleotides matching TRBD2. The CDR3 runs to 15 residues. V lost 0 bases, J lost 2 bases, and 1 base stayed unmatched. Germline CDR1 SGHRS, CDR2 YFSETQ. The CDR3 region is CASSLVGLAYNEQFF. The DNA for the CDR3 is TGCGCCAGCAGCTTGGTGGGACTAGCCTACAATGAGCAGTTCTTC.

The chain carries TRBV7-3 and TRBJ2-3; D possibly corresponds to TRBD2 (6 bases). The CDR3 totals 15 residues. The V gene lost 5 bases and the J gene lost 1 base, with 13 bases spanning the gap. Germline CDR1 SGHTA, CDR2 FQGTGA. CDR3 DNA: TGTGCCAGCAGCCCTCAGGGAGGAGGCACAGATACGCAGTATTTT. It codes for CASSPQGGGTDTQYF.

The J gene is TRBJ1-5, the V gene TRBV20-1; 7 bases are shared with TRBD1. Germline lookup yields CDR1 DFQATT and CDR2 SNEGSKA (reference sequence). CDR3 length: 15 residues. V lost 3 bases, J lost 2 bases, and 7 bases stayed unmatched. CDR3 bases: TGCAGTGCTAGGAGACAGGGTGGAGGCAATCAGCCCCAGCATTTT. It yields the protein CSARRQGGGNQPQHF.